The rows below give T cell receptor beta chains drawn from one sample of a study of Graves' ophthalmopathy and Graves' hyperthyroidism. TCRdb analysed the multiplex PCR reads with MiXCR anew, one entry per CDR3 protein. The profile shows about 640,000 distinct CDR3 sequences, over 40% of them singletons. The sample taken for sequencing was peripheral blood. The source is an adult man with Graves' ophthalmopathy. CDR3s include the opening cysteine and the closing phenylalanine or tryptophan. The D gene is left open where the match is weak. Not every row has a clone size; where given, it reads once, few, many or a size class.

-,TRBV9,TRBJ2-2,-,TGTGCCAGCGGGAGGACATCGAACACCGGGGAGCTGTTTTTT,CASGRTSNTGELFF
TRBD1,TRBV7-9,TRBJ2-5,many,TGTGCCAGCAGCAAGAGGACAGGGCGTTTATGGGAGACCCAGTACTTC,CASSKRTGRLWETQYF
-,TRBV11-1,TRBJ1-1,-,TGTGCCACCAGCCCGAGAACTGAAGCTTTCTTT,CATSPRTEAFF
TRBD2,TRBV12-3/TRBV12-4,TRBJ2-5,once,TGTGCCAGCAGTGAACAAGCGGGAGATGAGACCCAGTACTTC,CASSEQAGDETQYF
-,TRBV10-3,TRBJ2-1,-,TGTGCCATCAGTTACTCCGGACGCAATGAGCAGTTCTTC,CAISYSGRNEQFF
-,TRBV20-1,TRBJ1-2,many,TGCAGTGCCATAACAAGTTACGGCTACACCTTC,CSAITSYGYTF
-,TRBV7-2,TRBJ2-5,once,TGTGCCAGCAGCTTGACGGGGGCATCGGAGACCCAGTACTTC,CASSLTGASETQYF
TRBD1,TRBV25-1,TRBJ1-5,many,TGTGCCAGCAGTGCCGCCGACAGGGACCATCAGCCCCAGCATTTT,CASSAADRDHQPQHF
-,TRBV7-9,TRBJ1-2,-,TGTGCCAGCAGCTTAGGAGGCGCCGGCTACACCTTC,CASSLGGAGYTF
TRBD1,TRBV12-3/TRBV12-4,TRBJ1-1,few,TGTGCCAGCAGTTTACGGTCGGGGACAGGGGTTTCTGAAGCTTTCTTT,CASSLRSGTGVSEAFF
-,TRBV10-3,TRBJ2-7,-,TGTGCTAGCGTGGCCGGACGGACACTATACGAGCAGTACTTC,CASVAGRTLYEQYF
-,TRBV6-1,TRBJ1-1,many,TGCGCCAGCAGTGAAGGGTTGAACACTGAAGCTTTCTTT,CASSEGLNTEAFF
TRBD1,TRBV5-1,TRBJ1-4,many,TGCGCCAGCAGCGTCGACAGGGGTTTCGAAAAACTGTTTTTT,CASSVDRGFEKLFF
TRBD1,TRBV5-4,TRBJ2-2,few,TGTGCCAGCAGCCCATGGGTGACAGGGGACACCGGGGAGCTGTTTTTT,CASSPWVTGDTGELFF
-,TRBV7-8,TRBJ2-7,many,TGTGCCAGCAGCCCTCCTAGGGAAGGGGACTTCTACGAGCAGTACTTC,CASSPPREGDFYEQYF
-,TRBV12-5,TRBJ1-4,many,TGTGCTAGTGGTTTGGCAGGAGGAAAACTGTTTTTT,CASGLAGGKLFF
TRBD1,TRBV12-3/TRBV12-4,TRBJ1-2,few,TGTGCCAGCAGTCGACAGGGTCGGGGCTACACCTTC,CASSRQGRGYTF
-,TRBV11-2,TRBJ1-6,-,TGTGCCAGCAGCTCTAATCGAGGCAGGAGGGGCTCACCCCTCCACTTT,CASSSNRGRRGSPLHF
TRBD1,TRBV29-1,TRBJ2-2,many,TGCAGCGTGGCGGGGACAGGGGACGCCACCGGGGAGCTGTTTTTT,CSVAGTGDATGELFF
TRBD2,TRBV30,TRBJ2-2,few,TGTGCCTGGAGGGGTAAGGGACTAGCGGACACCGGGGAGCTGTTTTTT,CAWRGKGLADTGELFF
-,TRBV7-9,TRBJ2-7,-,TGTGCCAGCAGCCACGTAGGCCCCGGGGAGCTGTACTTC,CASSHVGPGELYF
-,TRBV9,TRBJ2-2,few,TGTGCCAGCAGCGTAGCCCGCACCGGGGAGCTGTTTTTT,CASSVARTGELFF
-,TRBV20-1,TRBJ2-5,-,TGCAGTGCTAGAGGAAGGAGCGTAGAGACCCAGTACTTC,CSARGRSVETQYF
-,TRBV19,TRBJ1-2,many,TGTGCCAGTAGTGCCAGGGAGAACTATGGCTACACCTTC,CASSARENYGYTF
TRBD2,TRBV10-3,TRBJ2-5,-,TGTGCCATCAGTGGAACTAGCGGGAGGGCCGGGGAGACCCAGTACTTC,CAISGTSGRAGETQYF
TRBD1,TRBV10-3,TRBJ1-2,many,TGTGCCATCAGTGATCCGGACAGGGGCAATGGCTACACCTTC,CAISDPDRGNGYTF
TRBD2,TRBV7-9,TRBJ2-3,-,TGTGCCAGCAGCCCACCTAGCGGGAGAAGCTCAGATACGCAGTATTTT,CASSPPSGRSSDTQYF
TRBD1,TRBV12-3/TRBV12-4,TRBJ1-1,many,TGTGCCAGCAGTTTAGTTCGACAGGGTGGCACTGAAGCTTTCTTT,CASSLVRQGGTEAFF
TRBD2,TRBV7-2,TRBJ2-7,many,TGTGCCAGCCGATCTGGGGGGTGGCGGGAGAACGAGCAGTACTTC,CASRSGGWRENEQYF
-,TRBV10-2,TRBJ2-5,-,TGCGCCAGCAGTGGTCAATGGGGAGAGACCCAGTACTTC,CASSGQWGETQYF